The present T cell receptor beta chain was sequenced within a study of blood T cell repertoires in COVID-19. Study in general: The study drew acute and convalescent COVID-19 samples from the United States, Italy and Spain. In each case, the material was cDNA or gDNA derived from T cells, B-cell-depleted T cells, or PBMCs.

Profiling relied on immunoSEQ multiplex PCR, and the TCRdb table lists in-frame clones only, not all of them. In the table there are 100,000 to 150,000 clones, around 86% of which are singletons. This CDR3 is built from 13 residues. Germline CDR1 and CDR2: MNHNS and SASEGT. The ends were cut back, 2 bases at V and 15 bases at J, with 17 bases in the middle. This clonotype originated in a human donor in a cohort sampled during active COVID-19. Input material: peripheral blood. V gene TRBV6-1 combines with J gene TRBJ2-1, with D possibly matching TRBD2 (5 bases). The CDR3 DNA reads as TGTGCCAGCAGTGAAATAGCGCGTGGTAAGTGGTTCTTC. This gives the protein CASSEIARGKWFF.